This note documents a single T cell receptor (beta chain) sequence. This record comes from a study of blood T cell repertoires in COVID-19. Study as a whole: The study drew acute and convalescent COVID-19 samples from the United States, Italy and Spain.

Method: immunoSEQ multiplex PCR; TCRdb's copy keeps in-frame clones and lacks some. The sample consists of about 140,000 clones, 70% to 90% of them appearing once. The CDR3 spans 13 residues. Germline V gene sequence: CDR1 LGHNA, CDR2 YNFKEQ. Trimming cost V 3 bases and J 5 bases, with 11 bases left between them. The receptor's source is a woman aged 60-75 years with acute or convalescent COVID-19. Sequences were obtained from peripheral blood. J is TRBJ2-7 and V is TRBV4-2; possible D gene TRBD1, 5 bases. The CDR3 reads CASSQGRWDEQYF. In DNA, the CDR3 is TGTGCCAGCAGCCAGGGGCGCTGGGACGAGCAGTACTTC.